The 12 T cell receptor beta chains presented below share a single source sample, sequenced in a study of post-analysis software for immune sequencing data. Study observations and caveats: Elevated frequency relative to controls characterized four or five TRBV segments in patients, TRBV5-6, TRBV5-1 and TRBV20-1 among them.

Unique molecular identifiers tagged the TCR beta cDNA libraries. One entry per CDR3 protein, called by TCRdb with MiXCR from the PCR reads. The sample comprises 800,000 to 950,000 distinct CDR3 sequences, roughly 58% of which are singletons, and approximately 4.5% rests with the top ten. These TCRs' antigens remain unknown. Sequenced: blood. These receptors all come from a girl aged 5 to 17 with multiple sclerosis.

CDR3 nucleotides: TGCAGCGTTGAAGGTGGAGCGGGGGTTCTTTACAATGAGCAGTTCTTC. It specifies CSVEGGAGVLYNEQFF. The rearrangement uses TRBV29-1 and TRBJ2-1, with 8 bases fitting TRBD2. Germline V lookup: CDR1 SQVTM, CDR2 ANQGSEA. V lost 1 base, J lost 4 bases, and 9 bases stayed unmatched. The length of the CDR3 is 16 residues.

This clonotype was counted only a few times. This rearrangement joins TRBV20-1 to TRBJ2-5, with 11 positions matching TRBD2. Trimming removed 1 base from V and 2 bases from J; junction bases left unmatched: 6. The CDR3 covers 16 residues. Germline CDR1 reads DFQATT; CDR2 reads SNEGSKA (reference sequence). Written as DNA, the CDR3 is TGCAGTGCTAGAGTGGCTAGCGGGGGGTCTCAAGAGACCCAGTACTTC. Residues: CSARVASGGSQETQYF.

This chain links TRBV20-1 with TRBJ2-3; the D gene is possibly TRBD2 (7 bases). Trimming cost V 3 bases and J 8 bases, with 18 bases left between them. CDR1 is DFQATT and CDR2 is SNEGSKA in the germline V gene (reference sequence). CDR3 length equals 14 residues. The CDR3 sequence is CSARRGGDRGTQYF. The CDR3 DNA sequence: TGCAGTGCTAGGCGAGGGGGGGATAGAGGTACGCAGTATTTT.

The V call is TRBV6-1, the J call TRBJ1-2; D remains unclear. Germline V gene sequence: CDR1 MNHNS, CDR2 SASEGT. The V gene lost 4 bases and the J gene lost 0 bases, with 12 bases spanning the gap. The length of the CDR3 is 15 residues. CDR3 coding DNA: TGTGCCAGCAGTGTAAGGACCCCAGCTAACTATGGCTACACCTTC. Its translation is CASSVRTPANYGYTF.

This sequence joins TRBV7-2 and TRBJ2-7, with 10 bases fitting TRBD1. CDR3 size: 15 residues. The V and J ends lost 5 bases and 6 bases, in that order; junction bases with no gene match: 10. The germline V gene encodes CDR1 SGHTA and CDR2 FQGNSA. The CDR3 sequence: CASSTGTGVRGEQYF. As DNA, the CDR3 is TGTGCCAGCAGCACAGGGACAGGGGTTCGGGGCGAGCAGTACTTC.

The gene calls are TRBV18 and TRBJ2-1; D tentatively reads TRBD1 or TRBD2 (5 bases each). CDR1 and CDR2 from the germline V gene are KGHSH and LQKENI. This CDR3 has 14 residues. The V and J ends lost 2 bases and 7 bases respectively, with 12 bases between them. The CDR3 region has the DNA TGTGCCAGCTCACCAAGGGCCAGGGAGAATGAGCAGTTCTTC. It is translated as CASSPRARENEQFF.

V usage is TRBV20-1 and J usage is TRBJ1-2; D remains unclear. Trimming left V 8 bases short and J 1 base short, with 14 bases between. The CDR3 is 13 amino acids. CDR1 and CDR2 from the germline V gene are DFQATT and SNEGSKA (reference sequence). The CDR3 protein is CSPWPRNNYGYTF. The CDR3 DNA sequence: TGCAGTCCTTGGCCCAGGAATAACTATGGCTACACCTTC.

The chain employs TRBV12-3 or TRBV12-4 and TRBJ2-2; tentative D call: TRBD1 (5 bases). V was trimmed by 2 bases and J by 5 bases, leaving 15 bases between them. CDR3 length equals 16 residues. The CDR3 region has the DNA TGTGCCAGCAGTTTAATCCAGGGTCGGAAAACCGGGGAGCTGTTTTTT. Translation gives CASSLIQGRKTGELFF.

The sample holds a few counts of this clonotype. The V gene is TRBV20-1, the J gene TRBJ2-7; D is unresolved. The germline V gene encodes CDR1 DFQATT and CDR2 SNEGSKA (reference sequence). This CDR3 contains 11 residues. CDR3 coding DNA: TGCAGCGTTCCAAAGACCTCCGAGCAGTACTTC. It yields the protein CSVPKTSEQYF.

This clonotype was seen a single time. The V and J genes are TRBV4-1 and TRBJ1-6, with D perhaps matching TRBD1 (6 bases). V was shortened by 0 bases and J by 7 bases, with 19 bases between the two germline ends. Germline V gene data show CDR1 as MGHRA and CDR2 as YSYEKL. This CDR3 contains 18 residues. The CDR3 DNA reads as TGCGCCAGCAGCCAAGAGGCCAGGGGATCATACAACAATTCACCCCTCCACTTT. It codes for CASSQEARGSYNNSPLHF.

This clonotype was observed at least ten times. The genes are TRBV4-1 and TRBJ2-6; D is uncertain. Germline CDR1 is MGHRA and CDR2 is YSYEKL. CDR3 length: 18 residues. V was trimmed by 5 bases and J by 2 bases, leaving 19 bases between them. CDR3 nucleotide sequence: TGCGCCAGCAGCTATAGAACGAGCACCGCAACTGGGGCCAACGTCCTGACTTTC. Protein: CASSYRTSTATGANVLTF.

J is TRBJ2-3 and V is TRBV14; maybe TRBD2 (6 bases). Germline V gene lookup returns CDR1 SGHDN and CDR2 FVKESK. This CDR3 comprises 16 residues. Deletions cut 4 bases from V and 0 bases from J, with 14 bases between. The DNA of the CDR3 is TGTGCCAGCAGCCCCCTCGGAGGGGAGAGCACAGATACGCAGTATTTT. Translation gives CASSPLGGESTDTQYF.